These 24 T cell receptor beta chains came from one sample sequenced in a study of T cell responses to AZD1222 COVID-19 vaccine. TCRdb's copy holds only in-frame clones and misses some; the assay was immunoSEQ multiplex PCR. The repertoire holds 180,000 or so clones, with 94% as singletons. Sequences were derived from peripheral blood, sampled on day 0 of AZD1222 vaccination. Every receptor here comes from an adult in good health.

The chain is built from TRBV28 and TRBJ1-5; D may be TRBD1 (6 bases). The CDR3 covers 14 residues. Trimming removed 3 bases at V and 5 bases at J, with 11 bases between. CDR1 is MDHEN and CDR2 is SYDVKM in the germline V gene. CDR3 protein: CASSFAGTYQPQHF. CDR3 nucleotides: TGTGCCAGCAGTTTTGCAGGGACATATCAGCCCCAGCATTTT.

The rearrangement uses TRBV10-2 and TRBJ2-7; tentatively, D is TRBD1 (6 bases). V was clipped by 7 bases and J by 0 bases, with 13 bases between them. The CDR3 contains 14 residues. Germline V lookup: CDR1 WSHSY, CDR2 SAAADI. CDR3 residues: CASNPDSSSYEQYF. The DNA for the CDR3 is TGCGCCAGCAATCCGGACAGTAGCTCCTACGAGCAGTACTTC.

The chain links TRBV30 to TRBJ1-5; 9 nucleotides align to TRBD1. This CDR3 contains 15 residues. Germline V CDR1 and CDR2: GTSNPN, SVGIG (reference sequence). The trim removed 1 base at V and 5 bases at J, leaving 6 bases unmatched. Written as DNA, the CDR3 is TGTGCCTGGAGTGGTGGACAGGGGCCTCATCAGCCCCAGCATTTT. Protein sequence: CAWSGGQGPHQPQHF.

This clone was observed a single time. The chain uses TRBV12-3 or TRBV12-4 and TRBJ2-2; D may be TRBD2 (5 bases). The CDR3 is 13 amino acids. The germline V and J ends were trimmed by 5 bases and 5 bases, with 9 bases remaining between them. The CDR3 sequence is CASSQGLTGELFF. CDR3 DNA sequence: TGTGCCAGCAGTCAAGGACTTACCGGGGAGCTGTTTTTT.

The chain recombines TRBV7-3 with TRBJ2-2; 8 bases fit TRBD1. There are 17 residues in the CDR3. V shed 0 bases, J shed 1 base, and the junction held 4 bases outside the gene matches. The germline gives CDR1 SGHTA, CDR2 FQGTGA. Here the CDR3 DNA reads TGTGCCAGCAGCTTAACCCCCGGGACAGGGAACACCGGGGAGCTGTTTTTT. This gives the protein CASSLTPGTGNTGELFF.

V and J are TRBV29-1 and TRBJ1-1, with a tentative D call TRBD1 (6 bases). V lost 7 bases, J lost 5 bases, and 11 bases lay in between. Germline V gene sequence: CDR1 SQVTM, CDR2 ANQGSEA. The CDR3 is made up of 11 amino acids. DNA for the CDR3: TGCAGCGCCGCAGGGGTGACTGAAGCTTTCTTT. Its protein is CSAAGVTEAFF.

CDR3 in amino acids: CASSASGTAYEQYF. As DNA, the CDR3 is TGTGCCAGCAGCGCCTCCGGGACAGCCTACGAGCAGTACTTC. The J gene is TRBJ2-7, the V gene TRBV2; 7 bases map to TRBD1. The germline V gene has CDR1 SNHLY and CDR2 FYNNEI. The CDR3 contains 14 residues. V lost 6 bases to trimming and J lost 2 bases; unmatched junction nucleotides: 7.

This chain connects TRBV2 to TRBJ1-2; D is possibly TRBD1 (5 bases). CDR1 and CDR2 from the germline V gene are SNHLY and FYNNEI. CDR3 length equals 15 residues. V lost 0 bases and J lost 4, with 12 bases in between. CDR3 nucleotide sequence: TGTGCCAGCAGTGAAGCTTCCGGGACGAGCTATGGCTACACCTTC. The encoded protein is CASSEASGTSYGYTF.

The chain is built from TRBV5-1 and TRBJ2-3, with D tentatively TRBD2 (8 bases). Germline V lookup: CDR1 SGHRS, CDR2 YFSETQ. This CDR3 spans 15 amino acids. V was clipped by 6 bases and J by 5 bases, with 19 bases between them. CDR3 residues: CASKGTAGAVDTQYF. The CDR3, as DNA: TGCGCCAGCAAGGGGACAGCGGGGGCTGTAGATACGCAGTATTTT.

The chain joins TRBV7-9 to TRBJ1-1; possibly TRBD1 for D (5 bases). The CDR3 runs to 14 residues. CDR1 is SEHNR, CDR2 FQNEAQ, per germline (reference sequence). Trimming removed 2 bases at V and 10 bases at J, with 17 bases between. The CDR3 protein is CASSLTQADLGAFF. The CDR3 region has the DNA TGTGCCAGCAGCTTAACACAGGCGGATTTGGGAGCTTTCTTT.

The chain's CDR3 is CASVLQAGVGSYEQYF. For the CDR3, the DNA is TGTGCCAGCGTCCTTCAGGCGGGAGTGGGTTCCTACGAGCAGTACTTC. The rearrangement uses TRBV2 and TRBJ2-7, with 7 bases identical to TRBD2. CDR1 and CDR2 (germline): SNHLY, FYNNEI. Trimming at V came to 8 bases and at J to 1 base, leaving 14 bases not matched to a gene. The CDR3 consists of 16 residues. The complete variable domain, with remaining parts taken from reference TRBV2 and TRBJ2-7, reads EPEVTQTPSHQVTQMGQEVILRCVPISNHLYFYWYRQILGQKVEFLVSFYNNEISEKSEIFDDQFSVERPDGSNFTLKIRSTKLEDSAMYFCASVLQAGVGSYEQYFGPGTRLTVT.

This chain connects TRBV7-8 to TRBJ2-1; D possibly matches TRBD1 or TRBD2 (5 bases each). Between the trimmed V and J ends, which lost 1 base and 15 bases, there was a span of 19 bases. CDR3 length: 14 amino acids. Germline-derived CDR1 and CDR2 are SGHVS and FQNEAQ. CDR3 nucleotides: TGTGCCAGCAGCTTAGAATTAGGGACCGGTGATCGGTTCTTC. This translates into CASSLELGTGDRFF.

The chain couples TRBV28 to TRBJ2-3; TRBD2 agrees at 9 bases. J was trimmed by 10 bases and V by 3 bases; bases with no gene match: 11. Germline assignment: CDR1 MDHEN and CDR2 SYDVKM. The CDR3 totals 15 residues. The CDR3 nucleotides read TGTGCCAGCAGTTTGGTGACTAGCGGACGCGAGGCGCAGTATTTT. Protein product: CASSLVTSGREAQYF.

The chain has TRBV5-8 and TRBJ2-7; D call uncertain. The CDR3 is 13 residues long. The germline gives CDR1 SGHTS, CDR2 YDEGEE. V lost 4 bases and J lost 3, with 11 bases in between. The CDR3 loop is CASSSLRYYEQYF. Written as DNA, the CDR3 is TGTGCCAGCAGCAGCCTTCGGTACTACGAGCAGTACTTC.

The chain is built from TRBV28 and TRBJ1-3, with D possibly being TRBD1 (5 bases). Germline assignment: CDR1 MDHEN and CDR2 SYDVKM. This CDR3 has 17 amino acids. V was shortened by 3 bases and J by 5 bases, with 20 bases between the two germline ends. CDR3 protein: CASSFGYRFRDRNTIYF. The CDR3 DNA reads as TGTGCCAGCAGTTTTGGCTACAGGTTCCGCGACCGAAACACCATATATTTT.

The chain couples TRBV5-5 to TRBJ2-1, with TRBD2 matching 7 bases. This CDR3 is built from 17 residues. Germline values: CDR1 SGHKS, CDR2 YYEKEE (reference sequence). Trimming at V came to 3 bases and at J to 4 bases, leaving 13 bases not matched to a gene. CDR3 sequence reads: CASSSTQVSGFYNEQFF. For the CDR3, the DNA is TGTGCCAGCAGCTCGACCCAGGTTAGCGGGTTTTACAATGAGCAGTTCTTC.

The rearrangement links TRBV5-4 to TRBJ2-3; 9 bases map to TRBD2. The CDR3 covers 17 residues. With V trimmed by 3 bases and J by 7 bases, 15 bases remained unmatched. Germline lookup yields CDR1 SGHNT and CDR2 YYREEE (reference sequence). For the CDR3, the DNA is TGTGCCAGCAGCTCTGCGATTGGTAGCGGGAGTCTTAATACGCAGTATTTT. This gives the protein CASSSAIGSGSLNTQYF.

The chain carries TRBV5-1 and TRBJ2-7; the D call may be TRBD1 or TRBD2 (7 bases each). V was clipped by 6 bases and J by 5 bases, with 21 bases between them. This CDR3 has 15 residues. The germline V gene encodes CDR1 SGHRS and CDR2 YFSETQ. Here the CDR3 DNA reads TGCGCCAGCACTTTGAGGGAGGGGGCTTTGCACGAGCAGTACTTC. It codes for CASTLREGALHEQYF.

The rearrangement uses TRBV19 and TRBJ2-1; 7 bases are shared with TRBD2. Germline values: CDR1 LNHDA, CDR2 SQIVND (reference sequence). This CDR3 contains 16 residues. J lost 4 bases, V lost 7 bases, and 13 bases had no gene match. CDR3 in DNA: TGTGCCAGTAAGGCCCTCAGCGGGGCATATTACAATGAGCAGTTCTTC. Translation gives CASKALSGAYYNEQFF.

This chain joins TRBV5-8 and TRBJ1-3; D gene unclear. CDR3 size: 15 residues. Per germline, CDR1 SGHTS and CDR2 YDEGEE. V lost 2 bases to trimming and J lost 0 bases, with 9 bases between them. In DNA form, the CDR3 reads TGTGCCAGCAGCTTCGGCAGTCGCTCTGGAAACACCATATATTTT. This codes for CASSFGSRSGNTIYF.

About this clone itself: The junction and the germline gene differ at one end; a read error may be behind it. The chain has TRBV4-2 and TRBJ2-7; a possible D gene is TRBD1 (5 bases). CDR1 and CDR2 from the germline V gene are LGHNA and YNFKEQ. CDR3 length: 16 amino acids. The CDR3 region is CASTQSRAVEVYEQYF. CDR3 in DNA: TGTGCCAGCACCCAATCCAGGGCAGTCGAAGTCTACGAGCAGTACTTC.

The rearrangement joins TRBV3-1 (or the pseudogene TRBV3-2) to TRBJ2-7, with 7 positions matching TRBD2. The CDR3 runs 15 residues. Germline CDR1 reads LGHDT; CDR2 reads YNNKEL (reference sequence). Trimming at V came to 4 bases and at J to 6 bases, leaving 12 bases not matched to a gene. The CDR3 DNA reads as TGTGCCAGCAGCCCAGGGAGGGCAGATACCTTCGAGCAGTACTTC. It translates to CASSPGRADTFEQYF.

The chain combines TRBV27 with TRBJ1-1; D remains ambiguous. The ends were cut back, 0 bases at V and 1 base at J, with 9 bases in the middle. Per the germline V gene, CDR1 is MNHEY and CDR2 is SMNVEV (reference sequence). This CDR3 has 15 amino acids. The CDR3 nucleotides are TGTGCCAGCAGTTTATCCCTCTTTGGGAACACTGAAGCTTTCTTT. The encoded protein is CASSLSLFGNTEAFF.

The chain is built from TRBV4-2 and TRBJ2-2; 7 bases fit TRBD2. The junction had 6 bases not matched to a gene; V was cut back by 3 bases and J by 2 bases. This CDR3 contains 16 residues. CDR1 LGHNA and CDR2 YNFKEQ come from the germline V gene. CDR3 in amino acids: CASSQSGTTNTGELFF. CDR3 DNA sequence: TGTGCCAGCAGCCAGAGCGGGACTACAAACACCGGGGAGCTGTTTTTT.